These T cell receptor beta chains were read from a single sample in a study of T cell repertoires in cytomegalovirus infection. MiXCR, run by TCRdb on the reads, gives a single entry per CDR3 protein. Found here are 400,000 to 600,000 distinct CDR3 sequences, roughly 46% of them singletons; the top ten hold 40% to 50%. No antigens are known for them. The source was cultured PBMCs, collected from culture after CMV antigen stimulation. These receptors all come from a human donor in good health (CMV status not recorded). Some clones in this sample may be carry-over from other donors' samples. CDR3s include the opening cysteine and the closing phenylalanine or tryptophan. The D gene is left open where the match is weak. Clone sizes are given selectively: once, few, many, or a class where the clone is expanded.

cdr3_aa	cdr3_nt	clone_size	d_call	v_call	j_call
CASSLQGFPYEQYF	TGTGCCAGCAGCTTACAGGGTTTTCCCTACGAGCAGTACTTC	NA	NA	TRBV7-9	TRBJ2-7
CASSIEAGAEAFF	TGTGCCAGTAGTATAGAAGCAGGGGCGGAAGCTTTCTTT	few	NA	TRBV19	TRBJ1-1
CASSLAPVEHYNEQFF	TGTGCCAGCAGCTTAGCTCCAGTAGAACACTACAATGAGCAGTTCTTC	NA	NA	TRBV7-2	TRBJ2-1
CSARDPLGGDEQFF	TGCAGTGCTAGAGATCCGCTAGGGGGGGATGAGCAGTTCTTC	NA	NA	TRBV20-1	TRBJ2-1
CASKKRGQGTGELFF	TGTGCCAGCAAAAAGAGAGGGCAGGGGACCGGGGAGCTGTTTTTT	few	NA	TRBV6-5	TRBJ2-2
CASSYRGFGYTF	TGTGCCAGCAGTTATCGGGGATTCGGCTACACCTTC	NA	NA	TRBV6-8	TRBJ1-2
CSVDPNNEQFF	TGCAGCGTTGACCCGAACAATGAGCAGTTCTTC	NA	NA	TRBV29-1	TRBJ2-1
CASRPQPEETQYF	TGTGCCAGCAGACCTCAACCAGAAGAGACCCAGTACTTC	NA	NA	TRBV6-1	TRBJ2-5
CASSHSTAENIQYF	TGCGCCAGCAGCCACTCGACAGCCGAAAACATTCAGTACTTC	NA	NA	TRBV4-3	TRBJ2-4
CASSSGLAGVLQETQYF	TGTGCCAGCAGCTCCGGACTAGCGGGGGTACTTCAAGAGACCCAGTACTTC	NA	TRBD2	TRBV7-2	TRBJ2-5
CASSIGGAYTDTQYF	TGTGCCAGTAGTATTGGGGGGGCTTACACAGATACGCAGTATTTT	NA	NA	TRBV19	TRBJ2-3
CASSPRTPNTEAFF	TGTGCCAGCAGCCCGCGGACACCCAACACTGAAGCTTTCTTT	many	NA	TRBV7-2	TRBJ1-1
CASSLVTSGSSYEQYF	TGTGCCAGCAGCTTAGTAACTAGCGGGAGCTCCTACGAGCAGTACTTC	few	TRBD2	TRBV7-9	TRBJ2-7
CASSSGTGATNEKLFF	TGTGCCAGCAGTTCCGGGACAGGAGCAACTAATGAAAAACTGTTTTTT	NA	TRBD1	TRBV27	TRBJ1-4
CASSLGTTNSPLHF	TGTGCCAGCAGCTTGGGGACAACCAATTCACCCCTCCACTTT	many	NA	TRBV7-2	TRBJ1-6
CASSDRNEQFF	TGCGCCAGCAGTGATAGAAATGAGCAGTTCTTC	NA	NA	TRBV10-2	TRBJ2-1
CASSLIDEQYF	TGTGCCAGCAGCCTAATAGACGAGCAGTACTTC	few	NA	TRBV7-2	TRBJ2-7
CASSLFMGEAYEQYF	TGTGCCAGCAGCTTATTTATGGGGGAAGCCTACGAGCAGTACTTC	few	NA	TRBV7-2	TRBJ2-7
CASSLNFRGKYQETQYF	TGTGCCAGCAGCTTAAATTTTAGGGGCAAGTACCAAGAGACCCAGTACTTC	NA	NA	TRBV7-6	TRBJ2-5
CASSLGGTGANVLTF	TGTGCCAGCAGCTTGGGGGGGACTGGGGCCAACGTCCTGACTTTC	many	TRBD2	TRBV11-3	TRBJ2-6
CASSWGGSGTQYF	TGTGCCAGCAGCTGGGGAGGGAGCGGTACGCAGTATTTT	NA	TRBD2	TRBV7-2	TRBJ2-3
CAIRPTGNTDTQYF	TGTGCCATCAGACCGACAGGGAACACAGATACGCAGTATTTT	NA	TRBD1	TRBV10-3	TRBJ2-3
CASSIAGVDYNTQYF	TGTGCCAGCAGTATAGCGGGGGTCGACTACAATACGCAGTATTTT	NA	TRBD2	TRBV27	TRBJ2-3